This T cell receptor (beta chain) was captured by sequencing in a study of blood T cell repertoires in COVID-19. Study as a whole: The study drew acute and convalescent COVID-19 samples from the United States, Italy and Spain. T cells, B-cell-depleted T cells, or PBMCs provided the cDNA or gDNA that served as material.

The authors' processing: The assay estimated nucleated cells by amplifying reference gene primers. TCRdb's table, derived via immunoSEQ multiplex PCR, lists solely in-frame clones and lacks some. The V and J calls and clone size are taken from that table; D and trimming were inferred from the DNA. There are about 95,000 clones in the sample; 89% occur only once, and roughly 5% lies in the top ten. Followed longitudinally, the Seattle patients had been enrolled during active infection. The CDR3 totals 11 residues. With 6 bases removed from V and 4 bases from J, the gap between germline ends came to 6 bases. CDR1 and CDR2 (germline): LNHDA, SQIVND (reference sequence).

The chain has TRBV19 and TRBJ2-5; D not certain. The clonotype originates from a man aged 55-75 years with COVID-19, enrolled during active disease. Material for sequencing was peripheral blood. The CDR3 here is CASSFRETQYF. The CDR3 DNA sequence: TGTGCCAGTAGCTTCAGAGAGACCCAGTACTTC.